The rows below give T cell receptor beta chains drawn from one sample of a study of Ad26.COV2.S vaccination and SARS-CoV-2 variants. TCRdb's copy holds only in-frame clones and misses some; the assay was immunoSEQ multiplex PCR. The sample gives 300,000 to 350,000 clones, around 90% of which show up once; about 5% is in the top ten. Specimen: peripheral blood, collected in a trial of Ad26.COV2.S vaccine versus placebo. The receptors come from a person between 18 and 59 years old who received the Ad26.COV2.S COVID-19 vaccine or a placebo. Both conserved end residues are part of each CDR3. D genes are given only for firm matches.

d_call	v_call	j_call	cdr3_aa	cdr3_nt
TRBD1	TRBV29-1	TRBJ1-2	CSVEVGTGLFGTF	TGCAGCGTGGAGGTCGGGACAGGGTTGTTTGGCACCTTC
-	TRBV7-6	TRBJ1-2	CASSSHGQGSGYTF	TGTGCCAGCAGCTCCCACGGCCAGGGTTCGGGCTACACCTTC
-	TRBV5-1	TRBJ1-1	CASTRSVNTEAFF	TGCGCCAGCACCCGGTCTGTGAACACTGAAGCTTTCTTT
TRBD1	TRBV6-2/TRBV6-3	TRBJ1-1	CASSLTGGTEAFF	TGTGCCAGCAGTCTCACAGGGGGCACTGAAGCTTTCTTT
TRBD1	TRBV11-2	TRBJ1-1	CASSFGTGNTEAFF	TGTGCCAGCAGCTTCGGGACAGGTAATACCGAAGCTTTCTTT
-	TRBV10-2	TRBJ1-6	CASSESESWNGRDHSPLHF	TGCGCCAGCAGTGAGTCGGAATCTTGGAACGGACGAGATCATTCACCCCTCCACTTT
TRBD2	TRBV19	TRBJ2-1	CATSGTSETRNEQFF	TGTGCCACCTCAGGGACTAGCGAGACTAGAAATGAGCAGTTCTTC
TRBD2	TRBV10-3	TRBJ2-1	CAISETSGLTSGGSYNEQFF	TGTGCCATCAGTGAGACATCCGGACTTACTAGCGGAGGAAGCTACAATGAGCAGTTCTTC
TRBD1	TRBV6-5	TRBJ2-7	CASVAQGAGYEQYF	TGTGCCAGCGTCGCGCAGGGGGCCGGCTACGAGCAGTACTTC
-	TRBV5-1	TRBJ1-2	CASSLWGDYGYTF	TGCGCCAGCAGCTTGTGGGGGGACTATGGCTACACCTTC
-	TRBV21-1	TRBJ2-2	CASSKEEARILGELFF	TGTGCCAGCAGCAAAGAGGAGGCTAGAATTCTCGGGGAGCTGTTTTTT
-	TRBV4-3	TRBJ2-6	CASSQDVSGPSGANVLTF	TGCGCCAGCAGCCAAGACGTTTCGGGGCCCTCTGGGGCCAACGTCCTGACTTTC
-	TRBV7-2	TRBJ1-2	CASSPSQGANYGYTF	TGTGCCAGCAGCCCCTCTCAAGGTGCGAACTATGGCTACACCTTC
-	TRBV4-3	TRBJ2-5	CASSQARGMRETQYF	TGCGCCAGCAGCCAAGCACGAGGGATGCGAGAGACCCAGTACTTC
-	TRBV9	TRBJ2-3	CASSGGTFETDTQYF	TGTGCCAGCAGCGGAGGGACCTTTGAAACAGATACGCAGTATTTT
-	TRBV7-2	TRBJ2-5	CASSSATVETQYF	TGTGCCAGCAGCTCCGCAACCGTAGAGACCCAGTACTTC
-	TRBV11-3	TRBJ2-2	CASSASGTSLGGELFF	TGTGCCAGCAGCGCCTCCGGGACTTCTCTAGGCGGGGAGCTGTTTTTT
-	TRBV6-2/TRBV6-3	TRBJ2-3	CASSAPFNGADTQYF	TGTGCCAGCAGTGCCCCCTTTAACGGGGCAGATACGCAGTATTTT
-	TRBV4-3	TRBJ2-1	CASSQERGRTSSYNEQFF	TGCGCCAGCAGCCAAGAACGAGGGAGAACCTCTTCCTACAATGAGCAGTTCTTC
TRBD1	TRBV4-3	TRBJ1-2	CASSQDGQALYGYTF	TGCGCCAGCAGCCAAGACGGACAGGCGCTCTATGGCTACACCTTC